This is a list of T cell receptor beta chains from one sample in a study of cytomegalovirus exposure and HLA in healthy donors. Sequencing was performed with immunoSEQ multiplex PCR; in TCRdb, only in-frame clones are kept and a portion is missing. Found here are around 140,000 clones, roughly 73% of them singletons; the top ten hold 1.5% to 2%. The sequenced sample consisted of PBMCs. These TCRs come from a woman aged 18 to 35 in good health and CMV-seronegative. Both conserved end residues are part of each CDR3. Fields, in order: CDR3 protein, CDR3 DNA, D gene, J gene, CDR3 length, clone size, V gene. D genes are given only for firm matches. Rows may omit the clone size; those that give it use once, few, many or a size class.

CDR3 protein: CASSIADRGGQPQHF
CDR3 DNA: TGTGCCAGTAGTATAGCGGACAGGGGAGGTCAGCCCCAGCATTTT
D gene: TRBD1
J gene: TRBJ1-5
CDR3 length: 15
clone size: few
V gene: TRBV19

CDR3 protein: CAREACTEHPYNEQFF
CDR3 DNA: TGTGCCAGAGAAGCGTGTACGGAGCACCCATACAATGAGCAGTTCTTC
D gene: .
J gene: TRBJ2-1
CDR3 length: 16
clone size: .
V gene: TRBV27

CDR3 protein: CAAGESSGNTIYF
CDR3 DNA: TGTGCCGCAGGGGAGAGCTCTGGAAACACCATATATTTT
D gene: .
J gene: TRBJ1-3
CDR3 length: 13
clone size: .
V gene: TRBV11-3

CDR3 protein: CASSPRTSGVINEQFF
CDR3 DNA: TGTGCCAGCAGCCCGAGAACTAGCGGTGTAATTAATGAGCAGTTCTTC
D gene: TRBD2
J gene: TRBJ2-1
CDR3 length: 16
clone size: once
V gene: TRBV5-6

CDR3 protein: CASSQGGSGGYNEQFF
CDR3 DNA: TGTGCCAGCAGCCAAGGGGGTAGCGGGGGGTACAATGAGCAGTTCTTC
D gene: TRBD2
J gene: TRBJ2-1
CDR3 length: 16
clone size: .
V gene: TRBV4-2

CDR3 protein: CASKGTSNLYEQYF
CDR3 DNA: TGTGCCAGCAAGGGGACTAGTAACCTCTACGAGCAGTACTTC
D gene: TRBD2
J gene: TRBJ2-7
CDR3 length: 14
clone size: .
V gene: TRBV28

CDR3 protein: CASSMTSGGAGGETQYF
CDR3 DNA: TGCGCCAGCAGCATGACTAGCGGGGGGGCCGGTGGTGAGACCCAGTACTTC
D gene: TRBD2
J gene: TRBJ2-5
CDR3 length: 17
clone size: .
V gene: TRBV5-1

CDR3 protein: CAISEGGSHNEQFF
CDR3 DNA: TGTGCCATCAGTGAAGGCGGTAGCCACAATGAGCAGTTCTTC
D gene: .
J gene: TRBJ2-1
CDR3 length: 14
clone size: few
V gene: TRBV10-3

CDR3 protein: CASSLDRGSEEKLFF
CDR3 DNA: TGTGCCAGCAGCTTAGACAGGGGGTCAGAAGAAAAACTGTTTTTT
D gene: TRBD1
J gene: TRBJ1-4
CDR3 length: 15
clone size: .
V gene: TRBV7-2

CDR3 protein: CASSEVTGRDGYTF
CDR3 DNA: TGCGCCAGCAGCGAGGTCACAGGACGGGATGGCTACACCTTC
D gene: .
J gene: TRBJ1-2
CDR3 length: 14
clone size: .
V gene: TRBV5-1

CDR3 protein: CASSLGGAGSYNEQFF
CDR3 DNA: TGTGCCAGCAGCTTAGGTGGGGCAGGCTCCTACAATGAGCAGTTCTTC
D gene: .
J gene: TRBJ2-1
CDR3 length: 16
clone size: .
V gene: TRBV5-4

CDR3 protein: CASSLGSTGELFF
CDR3 DNA: TGTGCCAGCAGTCTAGGGAGCACCGGGGAGCTGTTTTTT
D gene: .
J gene: TRBJ2-2
CDR3 length: 13
clone size: .
V gene: TRBV27

CDR3 protein: CASSYGPRGINYGYTF
CDR3 DNA: TGTGCCAGCAGTTATGGTCCCAGGGGGATAAACTATGGCTACACCTTC
D gene: TRBD1
J gene: TRBJ1-2
CDR3 length: 16
clone size: .
V gene: TRBV6-6

CDR3 protein: CASSPQGQEGEQFF
CDR3 DNA: TGTGCCAGCTCACCACAGGGGCAGGAAGGAGAGCAGTTCTTC
D gene: .
J gene: TRBJ2-1
CDR3 length: 14
clone size: .
V gene: TRBV18

CDR3 protein: CASSEGSMNTEAFF
CDR3 DNA: TGCGCCAGCAGCGAGGGTTCCATGAACACTGAAGCTTTCTTT
D gene: .
J gene: TRBJ1-1
CDR3 length: 14
clone size: .
V gene: TRBV5-1

CDR3 protein: CASSFSGTQYF
CDR3 DNA: TGTGCCAGCAGTTTTTCGGGGACCCAGTACTTC
D gene: .
J gene: TRBJ2-5
CDR3 length: 11
clone size: .
V gene: TRBV27

CDR3 protein: CASRPIGTSGGGEQFF
CDR3 DNA: TGTGCCAGCAGGCCCATAGGGACTAGCGGGGGGGGTGAGCAGTTCTTC
D gene: TRBD2
J gene: TRBJ2-1
CDR3 length: 16
clone size: .
V gene: TRBV7-2

CDR3 protein: CASSLVLAETDTQYF
CDR3 DNA: TGCGCCAGCAGCTTGGTGCTAGCGGAAACAGATACGCAGTATTTT
D gene: TRBD2
J gene: TRBJ2-3
CDR3 length: 15
clone size: .
V gene: TRBV5-1

CDR3 protein: CAAEDYSNQPQHF
CDR3 DNA: TGTGCCGCCGAAGACTATAGCAATCAGCCCCAGCATTTT
D gene: .
J gene: TRBJ1-5
CDR3 length: 13
clone size: .
V gene: TRBV6-6

CDR3 protein: CASSSSRGAGAQETQYF
CDR3 DNA: TGTGCCAGCAGCTCATCGCGGGGAGCGGGGGCACAAGAGACCCAGTACTTC
D gene: TRBD2
J gene: TRBJ2-5
CDR3 length: 17
clone size: .
V gene: TRBV9